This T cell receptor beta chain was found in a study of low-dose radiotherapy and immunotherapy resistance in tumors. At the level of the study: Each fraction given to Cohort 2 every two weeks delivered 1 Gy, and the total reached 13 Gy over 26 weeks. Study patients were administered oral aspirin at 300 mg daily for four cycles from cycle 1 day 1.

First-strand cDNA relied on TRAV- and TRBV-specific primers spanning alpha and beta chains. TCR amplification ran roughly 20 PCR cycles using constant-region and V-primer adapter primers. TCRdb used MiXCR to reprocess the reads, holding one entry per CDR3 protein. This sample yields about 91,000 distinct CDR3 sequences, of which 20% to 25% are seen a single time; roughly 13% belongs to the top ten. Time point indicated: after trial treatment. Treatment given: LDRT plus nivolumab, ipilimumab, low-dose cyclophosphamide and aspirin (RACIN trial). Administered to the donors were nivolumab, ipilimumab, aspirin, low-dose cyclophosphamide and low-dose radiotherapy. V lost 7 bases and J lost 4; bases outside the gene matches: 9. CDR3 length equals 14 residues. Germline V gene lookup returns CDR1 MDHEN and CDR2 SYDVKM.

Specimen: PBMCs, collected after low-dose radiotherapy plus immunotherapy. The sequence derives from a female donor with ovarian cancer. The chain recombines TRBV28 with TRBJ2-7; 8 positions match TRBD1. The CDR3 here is CASKIRDRSYEQYF. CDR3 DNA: TGTGCCAGCAAAATCCGGGACAGGTCTTACGAGCAGTACTTC.